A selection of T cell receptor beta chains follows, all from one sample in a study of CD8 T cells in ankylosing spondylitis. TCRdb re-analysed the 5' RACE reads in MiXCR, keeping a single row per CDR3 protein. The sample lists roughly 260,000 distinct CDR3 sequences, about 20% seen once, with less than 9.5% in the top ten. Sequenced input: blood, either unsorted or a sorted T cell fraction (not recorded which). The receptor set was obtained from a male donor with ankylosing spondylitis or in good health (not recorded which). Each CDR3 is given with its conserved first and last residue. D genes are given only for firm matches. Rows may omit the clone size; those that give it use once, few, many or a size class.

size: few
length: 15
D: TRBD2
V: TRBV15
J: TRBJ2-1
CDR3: CATSRAGGPDNEQFF
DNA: TGTGCCACCAGCAGAGCGGGAGGGCCAGACAATGAGCAGTTCTTC

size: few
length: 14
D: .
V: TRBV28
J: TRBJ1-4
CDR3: CASSLHPTNEKLFF
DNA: TGTGCCAGCAGCTTACATCCAACTAATGAAAAACTGTTTTTT

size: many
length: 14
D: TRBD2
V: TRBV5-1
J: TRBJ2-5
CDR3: CASSFSGMGETQYF
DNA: TGCGCCAGCAGCTTTAGCGGGATGGGAGAGACCCAGTACTTC

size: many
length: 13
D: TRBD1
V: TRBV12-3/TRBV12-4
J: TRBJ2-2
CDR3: CASKNRGTGELFF
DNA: TGTGCCAGCAAAAACAGGGGCACCGGGGAGCTGTTTTTT

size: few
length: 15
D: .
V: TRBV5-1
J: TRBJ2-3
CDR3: CASSLGQTDTDTQYF
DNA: TGCGCCAGCAGCTTGGGACAGACCGACACAGATACGCAGTATTTT

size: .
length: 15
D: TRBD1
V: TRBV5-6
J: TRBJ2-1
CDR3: CASSTGQGLGYEQFF
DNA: TGTGCCAGCAGCACCGGACAGGGGTTGGGATATGAGCAGTTCTTC

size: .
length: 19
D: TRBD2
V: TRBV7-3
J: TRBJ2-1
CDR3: CASSPTGGPPGRTYNEQFF
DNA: TGTGCCAGCAGCCCAACGGGGGGACCCCCTGGACGGACCTACAATGAGCAGTTCTTC

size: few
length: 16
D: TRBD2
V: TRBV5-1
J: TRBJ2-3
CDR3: CASSSGLAGGRDTQYF
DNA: TGCGCCAGCAGCTCCGGACTAGCGGGAGGGCGAGATACGCAGTATTTT

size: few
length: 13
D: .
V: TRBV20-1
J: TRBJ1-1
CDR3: CSAREQGFTEAFF
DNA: TGCAGTGCTAGGGAACAGGGATTTACTGAAGCTTTCTTT

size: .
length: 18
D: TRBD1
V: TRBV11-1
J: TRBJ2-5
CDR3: CASSLRTGDGLKFETQYF
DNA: TGTGCCAGCAGCTTACGGACAGGGGATGGTTTAAAGTTCGAGACCCAGTACTTC

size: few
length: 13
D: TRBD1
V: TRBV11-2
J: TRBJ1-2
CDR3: CASRRDRVDGYTF
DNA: TGTGCCAGCAGACGGGACAGGGTGGACGGCTACACCTTC

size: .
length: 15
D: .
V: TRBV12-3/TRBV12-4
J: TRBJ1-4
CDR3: CASSLRGATNEKLFF
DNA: TGTGCCAGCAGTTTGCGGGGAGCAACTAATGAAAAACTGTTTTTT

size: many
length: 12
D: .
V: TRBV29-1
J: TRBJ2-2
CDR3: CSVSRTTGELFF
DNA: TGCAGCGTCAGCAGAACCACCGGGGAGCTGTTTTTT

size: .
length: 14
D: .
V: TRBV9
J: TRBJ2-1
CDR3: CASSVGGRLNEQFF
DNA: TGTGCCAGCAGCGTAGGGGGACGCCTCAATGAGCAGTTCTTC

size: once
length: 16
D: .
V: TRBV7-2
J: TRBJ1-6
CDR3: CASSREGGNLNSPLHF
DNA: TGTGCCAGCAGCCGGGAAGGGGGAAATCTGAATTCACCCCTCCACTTT

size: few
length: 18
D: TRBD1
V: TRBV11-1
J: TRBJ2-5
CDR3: CASSLGWTGNNDQETQYF
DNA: TGTGCCAGCAGCTTAGGATGGACAGGGAATAACGACCAAGAGACCCAGTACTTC

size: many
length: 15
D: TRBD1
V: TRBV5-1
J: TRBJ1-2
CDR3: CASSFGTDSNYGYTF
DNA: TGCGCCAGCAGCTTCGGGACAGACTCTAACTATGGCTACACCTTC

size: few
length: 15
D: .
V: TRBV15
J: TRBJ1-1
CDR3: CATSRALEANTEAFF
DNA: TGTGCCACCAGCAGGGCGCTCGAGGCGAACACTGAAGCTTTCTTT

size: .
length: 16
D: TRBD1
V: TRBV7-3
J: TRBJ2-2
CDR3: CASSHGQGGDTGELFF
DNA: TGTGCCAGCAGCCACGGACAGGGTGGGGACACCGGGGAGCTGTTTTTT

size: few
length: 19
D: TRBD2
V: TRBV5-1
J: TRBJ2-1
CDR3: CASSFYEGLGAGLKNEQFF
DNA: TGCGCCAGCAGCTTTTATGAAGGACTAGGGGCGGGCCTTAAGAATGAGCAGTTCTTC

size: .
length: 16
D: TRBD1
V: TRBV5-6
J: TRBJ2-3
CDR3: CASSLVGTGGSDTQYF
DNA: TGTGCCAGCAGCTTGGTGGGGACAGGGGGCTCAGATACGCAGTATTTT

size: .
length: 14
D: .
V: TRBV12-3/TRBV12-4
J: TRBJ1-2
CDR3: CASSPTGDLYGYTF
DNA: TGTGCCAGCAGTCCAACGGGGGACCTATATGGCTACACCTTC

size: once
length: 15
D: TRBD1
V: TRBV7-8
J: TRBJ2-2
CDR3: CASSIRDRATGELFF
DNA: TGTGCCAGCAGCATCCGGGACAGGGCCACCGGGGAGCTGTTTTTT